This T cell receptor (beta chain) was captured in a study of blood T cell repertoires in COVID-19. Turning to the study itself: COVID-19 samples collected from the United States, Italy and Spain covered acute and convalescent phases. Nucleic acid was either cDNA or gDNA, and it came from T cells, B-cell-depleted T cells, or PBMCs.

Losses at the gene ends were 4 bases for V and 1 base for J; bases not matched to a gene: 5. CDR1 KGHSH and CDR2 LQKENI come from the germline V gene. The CDR3 has 16 residues. In the source study's methods: Scientists estimated how many nucleated cells there were by amplifying reference gene primers. Only in-frame clones appear in the TCRdb table, and some are missing; sequencing was by immunoSEQ multiplex PCR. For V, J and clone size, that table is used; D and trimming come from the DNA. Of some 270,000 clones in the sample, approximately 90% were seen once. V gene TRBV18 combines with J gene TRBJ2-7; 12 nucleotides match TRBD2. The sequencing input was peripheral blood. The receptor's source is a man aged 25 to 40 with acute or convalescent COVID-19. The CDR3 protein is CASSRTSGVISYEQYF. DNA of the CDR3: TGTGCCAGCTCACGGACTAGCGGGGTCATTTCCTACGAGCAGTACTTC.